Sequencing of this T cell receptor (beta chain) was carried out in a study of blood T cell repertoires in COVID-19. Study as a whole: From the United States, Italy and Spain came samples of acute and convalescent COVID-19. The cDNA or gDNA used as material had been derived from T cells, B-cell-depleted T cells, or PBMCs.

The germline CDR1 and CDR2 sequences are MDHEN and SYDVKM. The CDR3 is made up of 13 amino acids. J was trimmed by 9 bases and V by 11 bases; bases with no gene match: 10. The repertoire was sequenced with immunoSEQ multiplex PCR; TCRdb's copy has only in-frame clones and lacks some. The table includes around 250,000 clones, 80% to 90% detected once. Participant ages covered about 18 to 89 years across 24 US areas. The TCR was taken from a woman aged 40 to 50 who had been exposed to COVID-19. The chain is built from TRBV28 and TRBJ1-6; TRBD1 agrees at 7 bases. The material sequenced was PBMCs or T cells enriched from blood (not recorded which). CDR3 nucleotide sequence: TGTGCCTATCAGTCACAGGGGAGTTCACCCCTCCACTTT. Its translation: CAYQSQGSSPLHF.